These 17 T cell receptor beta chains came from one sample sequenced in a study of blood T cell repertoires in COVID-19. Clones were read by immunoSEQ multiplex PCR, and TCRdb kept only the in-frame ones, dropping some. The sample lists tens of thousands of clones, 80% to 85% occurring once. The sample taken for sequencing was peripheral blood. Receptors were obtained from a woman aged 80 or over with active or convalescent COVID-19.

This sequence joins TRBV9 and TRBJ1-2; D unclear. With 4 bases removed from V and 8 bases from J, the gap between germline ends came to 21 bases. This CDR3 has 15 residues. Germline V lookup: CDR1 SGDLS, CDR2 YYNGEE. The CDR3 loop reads CASSTSVDTLGGYTF. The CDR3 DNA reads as TGTGCCAGCAGCACTAGCGTAGATACTCTGGGGGGCTACACCTTC.

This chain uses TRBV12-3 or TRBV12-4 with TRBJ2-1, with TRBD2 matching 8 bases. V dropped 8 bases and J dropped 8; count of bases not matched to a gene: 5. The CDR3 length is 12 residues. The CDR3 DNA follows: TGTGCCAGCGGGCTAGCGGGCTATGAGCAGTTCTTC. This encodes CASGLAGYEQFF.

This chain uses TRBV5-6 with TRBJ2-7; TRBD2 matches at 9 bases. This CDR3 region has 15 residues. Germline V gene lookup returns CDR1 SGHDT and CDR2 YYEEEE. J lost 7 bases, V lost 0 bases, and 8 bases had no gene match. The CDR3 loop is CASSLVAGGPWEQYF. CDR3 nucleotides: TGTGCCAGCAGCTTGGTGGCGGGAGGGCCGTGGGAGCAGTACTTC. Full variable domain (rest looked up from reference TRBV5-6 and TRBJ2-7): DAGVTQSPTHLIKTRGQQVTLRCSPKSGHDTVSWYQQALGQGPQFIFQYYEEEERQRGNFPDRFSGHQFPNYSSELNVNALLLGDSALYLCASSLVAGGPWEQYFGPGTRLTVT.

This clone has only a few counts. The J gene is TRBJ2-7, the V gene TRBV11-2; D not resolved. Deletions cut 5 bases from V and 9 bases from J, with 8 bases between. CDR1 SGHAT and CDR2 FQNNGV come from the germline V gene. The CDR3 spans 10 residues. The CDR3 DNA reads TGTGCCAGCAGCGGTACGGGGCAGTACTTC. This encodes CASSGTGQYF.

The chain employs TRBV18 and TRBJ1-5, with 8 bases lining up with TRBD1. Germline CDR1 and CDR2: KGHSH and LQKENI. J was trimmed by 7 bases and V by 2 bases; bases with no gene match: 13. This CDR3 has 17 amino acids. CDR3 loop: CASSPFRNRGSSQPQHF. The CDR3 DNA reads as TGTGCCAGCTCACCATTTAGAAACAGGGGGTCGAGCCAGCCCCAGCATTTT.

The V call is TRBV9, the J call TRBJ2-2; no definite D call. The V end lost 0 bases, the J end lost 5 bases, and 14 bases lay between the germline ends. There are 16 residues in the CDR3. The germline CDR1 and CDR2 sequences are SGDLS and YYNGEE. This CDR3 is CASSVGLVTSTGELFF. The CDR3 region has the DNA TGTGCCAGCAGCGTAGGGTTAGTGACTTCAACCGGGGAGCTGTTTTTT.

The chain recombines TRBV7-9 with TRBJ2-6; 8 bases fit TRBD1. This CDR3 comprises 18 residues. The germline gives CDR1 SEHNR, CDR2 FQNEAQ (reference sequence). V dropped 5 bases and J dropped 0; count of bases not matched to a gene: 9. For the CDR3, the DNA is TGTGCCAGCAGCAGCGGACAGGGACGAATCTCTGGGGCCAACGTCCTGACTTTC. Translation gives CASSSGQGRISGANVLTF. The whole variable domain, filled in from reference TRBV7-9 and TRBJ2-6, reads DTGVSQNPRHKITKRGQNVTFRCDPISEHNRLYWYRQTLGQGPEFLTYFQNEAQLEKSRLLSDRFSAERPKGSFSTLEIQRTEQGDSAMYLCASSSGQGRISGANVLTFGAGSRLTVL.

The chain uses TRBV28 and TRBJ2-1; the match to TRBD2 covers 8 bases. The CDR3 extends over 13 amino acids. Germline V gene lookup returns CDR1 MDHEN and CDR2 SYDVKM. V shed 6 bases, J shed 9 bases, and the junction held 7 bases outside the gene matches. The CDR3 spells CASRTGGVFEQFF. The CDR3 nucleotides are TGTGCCAGCAGGACCGGGGGGGTATTTGAGCAGTTCTTC.

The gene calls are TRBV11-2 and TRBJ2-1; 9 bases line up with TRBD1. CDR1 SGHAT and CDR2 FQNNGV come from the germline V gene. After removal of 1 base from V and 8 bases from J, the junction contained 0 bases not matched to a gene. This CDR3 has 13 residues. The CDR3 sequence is CASSLGTGDEQFF. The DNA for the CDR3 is TGTGCCAGCAGCTTAGGGACAGGGGATGAGCAGTTCTTC.

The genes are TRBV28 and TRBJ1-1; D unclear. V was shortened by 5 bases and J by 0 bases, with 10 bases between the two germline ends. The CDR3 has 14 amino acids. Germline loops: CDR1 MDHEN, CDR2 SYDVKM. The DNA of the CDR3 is TGTGCCAGCAGTCTCGGCGGTGTGAACACTGAAGCTTTCTTT. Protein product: CASSLGGVNTEAFF.

CDR3 in amino acids: CASSLHRTNTGELFF. As DNA, the CDR3 is TGTGCCAGCAGCTTACACAGGACAAACACCGGGGAGCTGTTTTTT. The chain couples TRBV7-2 to TRBJ2-2, with D possibly being TRBD1 (5 bases). CDR3 length: 15 amino acids. V shed 2 bases and J shed 2 bases, with 9 bases lying between them. Germline CDR1 and CDR2: SGHTA and FQGNSA.

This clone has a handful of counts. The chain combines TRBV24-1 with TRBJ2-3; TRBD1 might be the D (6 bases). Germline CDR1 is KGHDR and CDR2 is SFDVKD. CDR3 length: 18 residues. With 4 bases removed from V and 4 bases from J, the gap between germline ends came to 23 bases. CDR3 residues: CATSDRAGTYHRADTQYF. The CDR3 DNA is TGTGCCACCAGTGACCGGGCTGGGACGTACCACAGGGCAGATACGCAGTATTTT.

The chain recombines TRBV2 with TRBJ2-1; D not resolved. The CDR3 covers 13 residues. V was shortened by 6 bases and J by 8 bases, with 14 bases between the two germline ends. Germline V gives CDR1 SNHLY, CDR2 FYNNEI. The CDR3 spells CASRLGSLDEQFF. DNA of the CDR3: TGTGCCAGCAGACTGGGCTCCTTGGATGAGCAGTTCTTC.

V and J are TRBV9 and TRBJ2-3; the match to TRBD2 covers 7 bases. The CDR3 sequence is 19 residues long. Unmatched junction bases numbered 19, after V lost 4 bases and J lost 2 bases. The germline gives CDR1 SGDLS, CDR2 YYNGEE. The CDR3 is CASSPYPYLLATSTDTQYF. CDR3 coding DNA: TGTGCCAGCAGCCCTTACCCCTATTTACTAGCGACGTCCACAGATACGCAGTATTTT.

The CDR3 region has the DNA TGTGCCAGCAGCACACTAGAAGAGACCCAGTACTTC. Its translation is CASSTLEETQYF. This rearrangement joins TRBV6-2 or TRBV6-3 to TRBJ2-5; maybe TRBD2 (5 bases). Per the germline V gene, CDR1 is MNHEY and CDR2 is SVGEGT. The germline V and J ends were trimmed by 6 bases and 3 bases, with 8 bases remaining between them. The CDR3 runs 12 residues.

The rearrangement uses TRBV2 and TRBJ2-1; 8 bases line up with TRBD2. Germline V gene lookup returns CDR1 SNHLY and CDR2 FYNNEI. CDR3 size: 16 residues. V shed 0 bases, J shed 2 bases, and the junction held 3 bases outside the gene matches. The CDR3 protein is CASSEAGGGTYNEQFF. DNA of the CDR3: TGTGCCAGCAGTGAAGCGGGCGGGGGGACCTACAATGAGCAGTTCTTC.

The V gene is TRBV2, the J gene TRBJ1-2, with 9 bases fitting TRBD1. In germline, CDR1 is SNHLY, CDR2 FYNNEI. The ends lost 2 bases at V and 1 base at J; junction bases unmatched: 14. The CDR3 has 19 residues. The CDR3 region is CASSEPIFGTGRGNYGYTF. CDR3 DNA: TGTGCCAGCAGTGAACCAATATTCGGGACAGGGAGAGGTAACTATGGCTACACCTTC.